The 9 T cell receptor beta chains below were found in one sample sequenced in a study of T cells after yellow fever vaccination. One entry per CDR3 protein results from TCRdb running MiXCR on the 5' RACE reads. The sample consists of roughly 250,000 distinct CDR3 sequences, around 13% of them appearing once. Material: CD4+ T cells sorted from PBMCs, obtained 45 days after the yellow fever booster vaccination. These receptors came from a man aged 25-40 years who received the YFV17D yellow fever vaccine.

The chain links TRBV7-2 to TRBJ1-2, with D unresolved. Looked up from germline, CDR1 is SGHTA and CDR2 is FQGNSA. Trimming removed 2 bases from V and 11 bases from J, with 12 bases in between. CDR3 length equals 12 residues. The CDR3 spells CASSLNKIEYTF. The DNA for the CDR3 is TGTGCCAGCAGCTTAAATAAAATAGAGTACACCTTC.

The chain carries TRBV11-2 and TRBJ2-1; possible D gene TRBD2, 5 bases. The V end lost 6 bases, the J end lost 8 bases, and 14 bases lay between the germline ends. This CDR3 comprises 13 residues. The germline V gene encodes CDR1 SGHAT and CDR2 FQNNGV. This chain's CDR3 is CASRPPRAYEQFF. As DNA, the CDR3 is TGTGCCAGCAGACCCCCGAGGGCCTATGAGCAGTTCTTC.

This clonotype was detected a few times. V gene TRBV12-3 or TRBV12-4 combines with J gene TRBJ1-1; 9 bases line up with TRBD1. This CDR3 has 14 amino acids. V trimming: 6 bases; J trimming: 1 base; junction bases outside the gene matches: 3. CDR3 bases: TGTGCCAGCAGCTGGACAGGGGCGAACACTGAAGCTTTCTTT. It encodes CASSWTGANTEAFF.

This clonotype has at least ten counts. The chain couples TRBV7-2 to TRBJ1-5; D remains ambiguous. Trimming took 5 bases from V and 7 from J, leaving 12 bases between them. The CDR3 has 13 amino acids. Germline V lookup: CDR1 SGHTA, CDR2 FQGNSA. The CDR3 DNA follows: TGTGCCAGCAGCCCCATTGCGGCCCAGCCCCAGCATTTT. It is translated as CASSPIAAQPQHF.

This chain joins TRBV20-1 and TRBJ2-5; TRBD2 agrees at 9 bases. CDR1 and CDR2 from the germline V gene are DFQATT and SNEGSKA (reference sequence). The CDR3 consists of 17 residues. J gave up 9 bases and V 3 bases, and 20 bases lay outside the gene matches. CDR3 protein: CSASPTLAGTKSLSQYF. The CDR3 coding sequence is TGCAGTGCTAGCCCGACCCTAGCGGGGACGAAAAGCTTATCCCAGTACTTC.

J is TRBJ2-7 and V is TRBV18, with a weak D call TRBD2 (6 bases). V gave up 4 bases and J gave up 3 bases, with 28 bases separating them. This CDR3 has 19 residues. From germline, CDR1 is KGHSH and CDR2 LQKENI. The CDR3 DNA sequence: TGTGCCAGCTCACAAACCGGGACTCAAGCTTCCCGGTTCTTCTACGAGCAGTACTTC. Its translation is CASSQTGTQASRFFYEQYF.

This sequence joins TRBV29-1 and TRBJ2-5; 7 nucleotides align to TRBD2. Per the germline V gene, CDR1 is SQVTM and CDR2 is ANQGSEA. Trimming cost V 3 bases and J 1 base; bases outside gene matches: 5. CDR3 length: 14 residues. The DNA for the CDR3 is TGCAGCGTTGACAGGGCTAGCGGCCAAGAGACCCAGTACTTC. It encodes CSVDRASGQETQYF.

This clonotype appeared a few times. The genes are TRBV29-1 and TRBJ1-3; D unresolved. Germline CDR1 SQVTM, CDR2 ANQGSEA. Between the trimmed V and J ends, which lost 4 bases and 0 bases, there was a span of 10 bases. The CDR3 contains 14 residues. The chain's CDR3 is CSVVGRLSGNTIYF. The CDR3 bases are TGCAGCGTTGTGGGCAGACTCTCTGGAAACACCATATATTTT. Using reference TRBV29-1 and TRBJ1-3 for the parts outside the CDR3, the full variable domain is SAVISQKPSRDICQRGTSLTIQCQVDSQVTMMFWYRQQPGQSLTLIATANQGSEATYESGFVIDKFPISRPNLTFSTLTVSNMSPEDSSIYLCSVVGRLSGNTIYFGEGSWLTVV.

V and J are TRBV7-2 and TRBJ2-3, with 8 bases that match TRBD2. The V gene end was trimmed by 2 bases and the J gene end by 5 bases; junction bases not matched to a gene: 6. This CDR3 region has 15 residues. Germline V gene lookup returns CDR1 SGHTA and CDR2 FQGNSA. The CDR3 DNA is TGTGCCAGCAGCTTAAGCGGGGGAAGGGGAGATACGCAGTATTTT. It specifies CASSLSGGRGDTQYF. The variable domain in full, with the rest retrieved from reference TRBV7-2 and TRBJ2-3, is GAGVSQSPSNKVTEKGKDVELRCDPISGHTALYWYRQSLGQGLEFLIYFQGNSAPDKSGLPSDRFSAERTGGSVSTLTIQRTQQEDSAVYLCASSLSGGRGDTQYFGPGTRLTVL.